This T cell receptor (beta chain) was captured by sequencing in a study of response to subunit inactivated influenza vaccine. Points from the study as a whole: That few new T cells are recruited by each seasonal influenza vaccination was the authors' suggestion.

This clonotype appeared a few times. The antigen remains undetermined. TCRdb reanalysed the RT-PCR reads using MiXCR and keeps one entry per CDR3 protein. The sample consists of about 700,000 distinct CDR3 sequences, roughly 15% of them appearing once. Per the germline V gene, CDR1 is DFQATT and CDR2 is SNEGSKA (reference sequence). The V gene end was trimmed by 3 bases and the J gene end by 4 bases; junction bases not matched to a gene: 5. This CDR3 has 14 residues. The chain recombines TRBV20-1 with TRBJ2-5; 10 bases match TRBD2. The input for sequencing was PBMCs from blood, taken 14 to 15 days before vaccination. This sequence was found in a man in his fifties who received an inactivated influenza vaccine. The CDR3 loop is CSARDSGRRETQYF. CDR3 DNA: TGCAGTGCTAGGGATAGCGGGAGGAGAGAGACCCAGTACTTC.